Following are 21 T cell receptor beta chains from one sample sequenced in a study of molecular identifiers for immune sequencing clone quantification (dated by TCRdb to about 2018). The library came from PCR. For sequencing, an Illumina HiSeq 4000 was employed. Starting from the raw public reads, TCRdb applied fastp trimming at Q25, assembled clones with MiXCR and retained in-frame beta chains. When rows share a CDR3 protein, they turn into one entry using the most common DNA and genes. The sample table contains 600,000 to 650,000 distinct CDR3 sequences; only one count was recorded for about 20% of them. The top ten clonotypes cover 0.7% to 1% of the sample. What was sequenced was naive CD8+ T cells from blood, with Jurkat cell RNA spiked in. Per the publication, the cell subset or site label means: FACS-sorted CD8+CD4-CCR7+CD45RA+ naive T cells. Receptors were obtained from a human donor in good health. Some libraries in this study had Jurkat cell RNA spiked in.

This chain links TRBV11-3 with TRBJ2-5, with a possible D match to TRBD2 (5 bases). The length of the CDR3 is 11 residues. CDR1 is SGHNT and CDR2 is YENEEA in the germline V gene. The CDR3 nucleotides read TGTGTCTATATCGGGGAAGAGACCCAGTACTTC. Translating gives CVYIGEETQYF.

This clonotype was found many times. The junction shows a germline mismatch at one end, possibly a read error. The CDR3 region has the DNA TGTGCCAGCAGCTTAGGGGGTTTCACAGATACGCAGTATTTT. As protein: CASSLGGFTDTQYF. This chain uses TRBV12-3 or TRBV12-4 with TRBJ2-3, with TRBD1 as a possible D gene (6 bases). The CDR3 length is 14 residues.

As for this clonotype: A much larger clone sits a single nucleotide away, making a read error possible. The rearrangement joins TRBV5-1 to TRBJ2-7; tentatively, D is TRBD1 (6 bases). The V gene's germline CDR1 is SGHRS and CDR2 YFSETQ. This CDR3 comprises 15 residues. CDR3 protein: CASSLALGDIYEQCF. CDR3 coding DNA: TGCGCCAGCAGCTTGGCCTTAGGGGACATCTACGAGCAGTGCTTC.

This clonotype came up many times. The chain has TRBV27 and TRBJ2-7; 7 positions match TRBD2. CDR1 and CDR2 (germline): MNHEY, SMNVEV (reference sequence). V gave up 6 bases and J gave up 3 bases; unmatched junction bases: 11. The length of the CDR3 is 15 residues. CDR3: CASRIRAGEVYEQYF. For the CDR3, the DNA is TGTGCCAGCAGAATCAGGGCGGGGGAGGTCTACGAGCAGTACTTC.

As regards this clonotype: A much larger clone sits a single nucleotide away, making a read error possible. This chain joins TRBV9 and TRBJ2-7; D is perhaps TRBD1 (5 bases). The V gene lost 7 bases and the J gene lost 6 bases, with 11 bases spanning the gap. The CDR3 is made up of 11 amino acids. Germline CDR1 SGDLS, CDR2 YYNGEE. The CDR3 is CASVSRAEQYF. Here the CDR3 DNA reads TGTGCCAGCGTATCCAGGGCCGAGCAGTACTTC. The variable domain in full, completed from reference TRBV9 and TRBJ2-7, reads DSGVTQTPKHLITATGQRVTLRCSPRSGDLSVYWYQQSLDQGLQFLIQYYNGEERAKGNILERFSAQQFPDLHSELNLSSLELGDSALYFCASVSRAEQYFGPGTRLTVT.

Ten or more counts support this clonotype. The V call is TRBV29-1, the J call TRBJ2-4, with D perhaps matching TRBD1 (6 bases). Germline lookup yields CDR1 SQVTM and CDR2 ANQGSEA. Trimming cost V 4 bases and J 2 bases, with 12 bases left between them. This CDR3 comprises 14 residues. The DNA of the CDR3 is TGCAGCGTTGCGGGCAGGGGCTCCAAAAACATTCAGTACTTC. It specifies CSVAGRGSKNIQYF.

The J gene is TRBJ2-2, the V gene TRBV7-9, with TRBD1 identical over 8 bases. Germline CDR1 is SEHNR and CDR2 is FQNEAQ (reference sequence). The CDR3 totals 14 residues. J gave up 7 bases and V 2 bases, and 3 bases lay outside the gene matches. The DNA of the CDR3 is TGTGCCAGCAGCTTAAGACAGGGGAGCGGGGAGCTGTTTTTT. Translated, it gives CASSLRQGSGELFF.

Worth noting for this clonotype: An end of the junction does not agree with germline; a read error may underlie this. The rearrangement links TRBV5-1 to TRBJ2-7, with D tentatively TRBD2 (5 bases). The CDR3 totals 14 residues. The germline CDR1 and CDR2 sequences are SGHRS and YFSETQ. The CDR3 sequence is CASSHGEGTYEQYF. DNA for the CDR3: TGTGCCAGCAGCCACGGTGAGGGAACCTACGAGCAGTACTTC.

The CDR3 bases are TGCGCCAGCAGCCAAGATAATCGAGGGACCTTAGATTCACCCCTCCACTTT. Translated, it gives CASSQDNRGTLDSPLHF. This rearrangement joins TRBV4-3 to TRBJ1-6, with D possibly TRBD1 on 5 matching bases. The CDR3 is 17 amino acids. Trimming removed 0 bases at V and 8 bases at J, with 17 bases between. From germline, CDR1 is LGHNA and CDR2 YSLEER.

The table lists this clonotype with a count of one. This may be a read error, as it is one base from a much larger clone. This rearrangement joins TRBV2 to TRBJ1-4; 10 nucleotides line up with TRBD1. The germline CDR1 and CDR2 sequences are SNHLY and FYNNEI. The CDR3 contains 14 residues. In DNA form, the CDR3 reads TGTGCCAGCGGCACCGGGACAGGGGATGAAAAACCGTTTTTT. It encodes CASGTGTGDEKPFF.

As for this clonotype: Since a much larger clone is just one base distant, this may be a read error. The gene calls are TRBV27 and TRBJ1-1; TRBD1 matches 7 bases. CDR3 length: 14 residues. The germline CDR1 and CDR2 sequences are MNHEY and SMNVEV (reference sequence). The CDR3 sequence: CAGSLSRQGTEAFF. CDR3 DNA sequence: TGTGCCGGCAGCTTAAGCCGACAGGGAACTGAAGCTTTCTTT.

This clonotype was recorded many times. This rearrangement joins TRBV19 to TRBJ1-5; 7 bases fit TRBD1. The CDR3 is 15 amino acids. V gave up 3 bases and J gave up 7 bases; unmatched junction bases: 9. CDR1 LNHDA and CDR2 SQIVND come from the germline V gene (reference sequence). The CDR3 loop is CASSIGTRGVQPQHF. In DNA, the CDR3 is TGTGCCAGTAGTATTGGAACCAGGGGGGTACAGCCCCAGCATTTT.

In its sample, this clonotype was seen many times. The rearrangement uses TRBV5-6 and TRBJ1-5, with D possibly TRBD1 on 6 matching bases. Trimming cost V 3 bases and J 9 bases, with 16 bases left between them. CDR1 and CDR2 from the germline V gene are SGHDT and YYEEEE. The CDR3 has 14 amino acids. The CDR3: CASSWSGAFRPQHF. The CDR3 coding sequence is TGTGCCAGCAGCTGGTCGGGGGCTTTCAGGCCCCAGCATTTT. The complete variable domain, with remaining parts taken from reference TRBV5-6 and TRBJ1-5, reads DAGVTQSPTHLIKTRGQQVTLRCSPKSGHDTVSWYQQALGQGPQFIFQYYEEEERQRGNFPDRFSGHQFPNYSSELNVNALLLGDSALYLCASSWSGAFRPQHFGDGTRLSIL.

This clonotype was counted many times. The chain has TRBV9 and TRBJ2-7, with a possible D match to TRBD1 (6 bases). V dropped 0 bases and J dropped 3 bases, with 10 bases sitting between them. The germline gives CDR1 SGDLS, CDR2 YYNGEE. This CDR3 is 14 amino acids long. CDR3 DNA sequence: TGTGCCAGCAGCGTAGGGACAGACTTCTACGAGCAGTACTTC. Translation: CASSVGTDFYEQYF.

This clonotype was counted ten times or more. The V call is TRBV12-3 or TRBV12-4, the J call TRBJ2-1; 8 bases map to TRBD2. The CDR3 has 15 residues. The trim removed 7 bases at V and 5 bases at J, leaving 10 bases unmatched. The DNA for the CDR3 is TGTGCCAGCAACGAGGTGCGGGAGGACGACAATGAGCAGTTCTTC. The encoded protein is CASNEVREDDNEQFF.

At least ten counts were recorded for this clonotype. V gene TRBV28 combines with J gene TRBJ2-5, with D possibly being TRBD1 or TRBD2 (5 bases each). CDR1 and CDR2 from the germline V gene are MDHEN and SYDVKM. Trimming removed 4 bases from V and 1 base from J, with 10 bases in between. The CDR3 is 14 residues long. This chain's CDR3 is CASSSWDRQETQYF. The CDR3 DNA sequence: TGTGCCAGCAGTTCATGGGACCGCCAAGAGACCCAGTACTTC.

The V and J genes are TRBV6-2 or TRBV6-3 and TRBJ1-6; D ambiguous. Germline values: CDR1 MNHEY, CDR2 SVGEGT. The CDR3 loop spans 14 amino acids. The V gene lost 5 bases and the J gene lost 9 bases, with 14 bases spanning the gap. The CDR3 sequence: CASSPHDMLSPLHF. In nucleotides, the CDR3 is TGTGCCAGCAGTCCTCATGACATGCTTTCACCCCTCCACTTT.

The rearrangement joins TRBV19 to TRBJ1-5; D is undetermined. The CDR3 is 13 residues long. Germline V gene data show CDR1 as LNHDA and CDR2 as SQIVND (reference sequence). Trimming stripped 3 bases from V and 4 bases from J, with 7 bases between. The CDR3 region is CASSIGENQPQHF. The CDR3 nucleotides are TGTGCCAGTAGTATTGGAGAGAATCAGCCCCAGCATTTT.

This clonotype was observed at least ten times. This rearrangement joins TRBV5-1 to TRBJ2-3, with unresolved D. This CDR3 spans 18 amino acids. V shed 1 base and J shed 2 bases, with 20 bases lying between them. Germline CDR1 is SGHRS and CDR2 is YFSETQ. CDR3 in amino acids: CASSLFFGETGDTDTQYF. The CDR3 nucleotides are TGCGCCAGCAGCTTGTTTTTCGGTGAGACGGGCGACACAGATACGCAGTATTTT.

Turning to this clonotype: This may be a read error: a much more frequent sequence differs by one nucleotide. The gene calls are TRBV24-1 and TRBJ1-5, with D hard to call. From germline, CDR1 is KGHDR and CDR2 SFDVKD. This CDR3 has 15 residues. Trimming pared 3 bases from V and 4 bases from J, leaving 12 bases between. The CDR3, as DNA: TGTGCCACCAGTGATCAGGACGGTAGAAATCAGCCCCAGCATTTT. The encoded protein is CATSDQDGRNQPQHF.

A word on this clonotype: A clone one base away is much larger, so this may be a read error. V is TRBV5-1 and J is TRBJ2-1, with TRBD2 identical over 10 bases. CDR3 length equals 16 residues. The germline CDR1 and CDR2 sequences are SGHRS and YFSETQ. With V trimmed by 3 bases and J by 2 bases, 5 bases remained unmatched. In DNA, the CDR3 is TGCGCCAGCAGCTCCGCAGCGGGAGGGGCCTACAATGAGCAGTTCTTC. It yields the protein CASSSAAGGAYNEQFF.